This section outlines one TCR beta chain sequence together with its context. Germline-derived CDR1 and CDR2 are SGHTA and FQGNSA. CDR3 size: 14 residues. V gave up 3 bases and J gave up 4 bases, with 10 bases separating them. PCR was performed a second time for about 7 to 12 cycles using a sample-barcoded 5' primer and a J-beta primer mix. Via MiXCR, TCRdb re-called the 5' RACE reads, giving one row per CDR3 protein. The sample lists about 640,000 distinct CDR3 sequences; around three fifths were seen once. This specimen comes from a study of blood T cells in healthy people across ages. V gene TRBV7-2 combines with J gene TRBJ2-1; D remains unclear. The TCR originated in a man between 60 and 70 years old in good health. Sequences were obtained from blood. CDR3 residues: CASSFQPLYNEQFF. CDR3 bases: TGTGCCAGCAGCTTCCAACCCCTATACAATGAGCAGTTCTTC.